In its sample, the clone carrying this T cell receptor (beta chain) was seen many times. These data originate in a study of Graves' ophthalmopathy and Graves' hyperthyroidism. Germline lookup yields CDR1 MNHEY and CDR2 SVGAGI. This CDR3 has 15 amino acids. The junction had 9 bases not matched to a gene; V was cut back by 4 bases and J by 3 bases. Scientists amplified the TCR beta CDR3 regions from RNA transcripts. RT-PCR was first run with HTBI primers, then multiplex PCR in a second round. Each CDR3 protein is one row after TCRdb ran MiXCR on the multiplex PCR reads. The sample holds more than 300,000 distinct CDR3 sequences; about a sixth are singletons and the top ten take 2.4%.

This chain links TRBV6-5 with TRBJ2-7; 7 bases match TRBD1. The origin of this receptor is an adult woman with stable Graves' hyperthyroidism. Specimen: peripheral blood. The CDR3 nucleotides read TGTGCCAGCAGTTCCCCCGGGACAGCGATCTACGAGCAGTACTTC. This codes for CASSSPGTAIYEQYF.